The subject of this entry is one TCR beta chain. The antigen is undetermined. The data belong to a study of shared clonotypes between healthy human individuals. Overall study results and limits: Sampling involved blood alone; tissue repertoires likely differ. Naive subsets, compared against memory subsets, generally had larger estimated richness values. Shared across several donors were around 5% of the naive CD4 clonotypes.

Assay: immunoSEQ multiplex PCR; the TCRdb copy retains only in-frame clones and omits some. The data show over 2 million clones, 85% to 95% seen once. The sequence was obtained from a man aged 18-30 years in good health. Some clones in this sample may be carry-over from other donors' samples. The material sequenced was naive CD4+ T cells from PBMCs. Subset: CD45RA+ positively selected.

CDR3 DNA sequence: TGTGCCAGCTCACCAGTTCCGGCCGAGCAGTACTTC. It yields the protein CASSPVPAEQYF. The chain combines TRBV18 with TRBJ2-7; D unresolved. This CDR3 comprises 12 residues. Germline V gives CDR1 KGHSH, CDR2 LQKENI. Trimming took 2 bases from V and 6 from J, leaving 8 bases between them.